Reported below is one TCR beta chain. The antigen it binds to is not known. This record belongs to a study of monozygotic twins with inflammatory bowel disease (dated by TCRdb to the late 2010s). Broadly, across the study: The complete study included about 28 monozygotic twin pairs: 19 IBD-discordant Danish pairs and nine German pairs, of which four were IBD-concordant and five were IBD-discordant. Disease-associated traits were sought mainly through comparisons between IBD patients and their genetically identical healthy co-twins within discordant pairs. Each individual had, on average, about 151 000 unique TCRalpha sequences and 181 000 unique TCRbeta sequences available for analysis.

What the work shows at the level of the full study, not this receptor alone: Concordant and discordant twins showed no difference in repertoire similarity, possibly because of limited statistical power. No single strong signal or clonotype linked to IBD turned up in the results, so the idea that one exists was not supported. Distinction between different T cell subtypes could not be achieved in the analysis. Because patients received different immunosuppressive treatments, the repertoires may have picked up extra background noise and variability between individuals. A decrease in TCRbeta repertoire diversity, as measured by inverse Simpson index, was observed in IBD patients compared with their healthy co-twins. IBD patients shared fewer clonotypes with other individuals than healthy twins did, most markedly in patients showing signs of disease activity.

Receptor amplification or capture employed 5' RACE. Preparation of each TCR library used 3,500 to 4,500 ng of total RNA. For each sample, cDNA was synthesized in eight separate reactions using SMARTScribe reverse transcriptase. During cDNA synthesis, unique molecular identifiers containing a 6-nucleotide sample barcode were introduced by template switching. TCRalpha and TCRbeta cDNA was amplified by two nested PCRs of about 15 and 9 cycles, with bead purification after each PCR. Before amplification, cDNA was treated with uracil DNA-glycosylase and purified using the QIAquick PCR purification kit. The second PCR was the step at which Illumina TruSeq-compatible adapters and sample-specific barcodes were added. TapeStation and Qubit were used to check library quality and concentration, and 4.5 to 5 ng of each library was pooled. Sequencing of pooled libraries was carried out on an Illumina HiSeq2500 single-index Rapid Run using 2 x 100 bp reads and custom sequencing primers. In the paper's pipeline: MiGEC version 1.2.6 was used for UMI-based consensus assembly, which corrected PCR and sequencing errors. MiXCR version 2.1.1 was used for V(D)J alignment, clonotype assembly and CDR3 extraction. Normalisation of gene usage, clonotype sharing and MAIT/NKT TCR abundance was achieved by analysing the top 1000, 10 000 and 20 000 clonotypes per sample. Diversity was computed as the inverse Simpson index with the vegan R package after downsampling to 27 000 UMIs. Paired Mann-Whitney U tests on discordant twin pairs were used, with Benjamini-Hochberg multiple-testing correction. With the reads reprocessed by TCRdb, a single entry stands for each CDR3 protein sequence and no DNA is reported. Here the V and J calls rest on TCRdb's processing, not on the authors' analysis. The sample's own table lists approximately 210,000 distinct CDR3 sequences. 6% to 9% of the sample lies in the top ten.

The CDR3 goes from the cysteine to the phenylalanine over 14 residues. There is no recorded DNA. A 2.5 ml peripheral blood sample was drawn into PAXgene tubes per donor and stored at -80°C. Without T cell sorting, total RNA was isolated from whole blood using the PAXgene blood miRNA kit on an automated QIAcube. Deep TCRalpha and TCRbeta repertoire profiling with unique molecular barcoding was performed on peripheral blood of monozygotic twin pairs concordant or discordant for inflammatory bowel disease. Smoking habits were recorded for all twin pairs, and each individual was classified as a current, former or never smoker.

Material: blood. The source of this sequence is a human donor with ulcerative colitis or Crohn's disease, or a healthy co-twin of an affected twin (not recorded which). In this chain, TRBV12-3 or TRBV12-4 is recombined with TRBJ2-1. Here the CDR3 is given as CASSPVSSYNEQFF.